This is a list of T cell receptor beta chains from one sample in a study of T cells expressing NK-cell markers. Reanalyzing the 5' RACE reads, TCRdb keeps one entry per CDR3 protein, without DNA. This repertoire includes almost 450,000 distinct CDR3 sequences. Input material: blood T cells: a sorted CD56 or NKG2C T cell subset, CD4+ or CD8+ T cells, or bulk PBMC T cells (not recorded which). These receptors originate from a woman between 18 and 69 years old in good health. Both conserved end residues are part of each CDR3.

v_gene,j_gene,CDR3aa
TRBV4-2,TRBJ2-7,CASRGGGYEQYF
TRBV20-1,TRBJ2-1,CSADEGGSYNEQFF
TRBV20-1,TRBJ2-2,CSAGLSGRLTGELFF
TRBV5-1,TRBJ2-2,CASSLELAGGNPGELFF
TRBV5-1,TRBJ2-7,CASSLRQGATDEQYF
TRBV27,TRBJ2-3,CASSSSGLAGVWGTDTQYF
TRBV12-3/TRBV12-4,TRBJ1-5,CASSFEPPMGNQPQHF
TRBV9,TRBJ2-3,CASAGTSGTDTQYF
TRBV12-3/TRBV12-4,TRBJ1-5,CASSHGTGLAWGDQPQHF
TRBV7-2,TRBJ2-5,CASSLSHSQETQYF
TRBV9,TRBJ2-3,CASSPGDRGPTDTQYF
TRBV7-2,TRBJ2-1,CASSFRISSYNEQFF
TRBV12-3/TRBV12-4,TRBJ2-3,CASSFLATRADTQYF
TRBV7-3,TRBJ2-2,CASSLSPSGITGELFF
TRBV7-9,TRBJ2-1,CASSLVRQGKNEQFF
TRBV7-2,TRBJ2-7,CASSFPTSGPSYEQYF
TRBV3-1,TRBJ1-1,CASSQWDTEAFF
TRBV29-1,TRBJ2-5,CSVGTSGQETQYF
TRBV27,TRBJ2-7,CASSSTRLLAGGGVGEQYF
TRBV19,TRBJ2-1,CASSNPSGLTANEQFF
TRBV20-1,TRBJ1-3,CSARVGGPSGNTIYF
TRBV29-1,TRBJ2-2,CSVTPAGANTGELFF
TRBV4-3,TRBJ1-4,CASSQQQGSREKLFF
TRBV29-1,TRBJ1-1,CSVRGGGNTEAFF
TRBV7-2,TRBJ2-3,CASSSSKDTQYF
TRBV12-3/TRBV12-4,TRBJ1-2,CASSPTGIPNYGYTF
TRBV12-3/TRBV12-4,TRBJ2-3,CASIRLGATDTQYF
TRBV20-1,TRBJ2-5,CSPLEGDQETQYF
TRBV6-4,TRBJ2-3,CASSDSTGGADTQYF
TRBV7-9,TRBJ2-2,CASSFIQGLNTGELFF
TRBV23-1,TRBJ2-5,CASSRAVGPLQETQYF
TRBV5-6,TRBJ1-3,CASSTGTGFAGNTIYF
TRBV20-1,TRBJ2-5,CSARFVETQYF
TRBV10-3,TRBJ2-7,CANGAGDSYEQYF
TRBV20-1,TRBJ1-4,CSGRVEEKLFF
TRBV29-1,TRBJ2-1,CSPGPRTRCAYNEQFF
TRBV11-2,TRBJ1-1,CASSLGWLNTEAFF
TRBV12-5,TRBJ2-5,CASGLWGSKGGTQYF